The rows below give T cell receptor beta chains drawn from one sample of a study of patients and donors after allogeneic stem cell transplantation. One entry per CDR3 protein, called by TCRdb with MiXCR from the RT-PCR reads. The repertoire holds around 240,000 distinct CDR3 sequences, with 13% to 15% as singletons. The sample consisted of blood, either unsorted or a sorted T cell fraction (not recorded which). These receptors were taken from a human donor who was either an allogeneic HSCT recipient or a stem cell or donor lymphocyte infusion donor (not recorded which). It is not recorded whose cells these are; they may come from a transplant donor. The conserved cysteine and the conserved F or W are not part of the CDR3 here.

j_gene: TRBJ2-7
v_gene: TRBV7-2
CDR3aa: ASSAYSGGFNEQY

j_gene: TRBJ1-2
v_gene: TRBV20-1
CDR3aa: SALAVDGYT

j_gene: TRBJ1-1
v_gene: TRBV11-2
CDR3aa: ASSRWRTGVFMNTEAF

j_gene: TRBJ2-5
v_gene: TRBV5-5
CDR3aa: ASSFRVGQVETQY

j_gene: TRBJ2-5
v_gene: TRBV6-5
CDR3aa: ASSRFKETQY

j_gene: TRBJ2-5
v_gene: TRBV3-1
CDR3aa: ASSQDLSTQETQY

j_gene: TRBJ2-5
v_gene: TRBV14
CDR3aa: ASSQLQGARETQY

j_gene: TRBJ1-1
v_gene: TRBV11-2
CDR3aa: ASSQTGGDRHTEAF

j_gene: TRBJ2-1
v_gene: TRBV7-7
CDR3aa: ASSLGGGQSAEQF

j_gene: TRBJ2-1
v_gene: TRBV19
CDR3aa: ATKGAVQREQF

j_gene: TRBJ1-1
v_gene: TRBV11-2
CDR3aa: ASSLASGLNTEAF

j_gene: TRBJ2-2
v_gene: TRBV5-1
CDR3aa: ASSMEVNTGELF

j_gene: TRBJ1-1
v_gene: TRBV6-1
CDR3aa: ASSETGTLDTEAF

j_gene: TRBJ2-1
v_gene: TRBV5-1
CDR3aa: ATTTGGYNEQF

j_gene: TRBJ1-2
v_gene: TRBV3-1
CDR3aa: ASSQGDSIPSRGYT

j_gene: TRBJ1-2
v_gene: TRBV19
CDR3aa: ASSIGPGVVDGYT

j_gene: TRBJ1-1
v_gene: TRBV7-2
CDR3aa: ASSSRTGFLAEAF

j_gene: TRBJ1-1
v_gene: TRBV18
CDR3aa: ASSAGHFNTEAF

j_gene: TRBJ1-3
v_gene: TRBV20-1
CDR3aa: SARKGTRGNTIY

j_gene: TRBJ1-6
v_gene: TRBV11-3
CDR3aa: ASSPVKNNSPLH

j_gene: TRBJ2-5
v_gene: TRBV9
CDR3aa: ASSEGGYQETQY

j_gene: TRBJ1-2
v_gene: TRBV3-1
CDR3aa: ASSRGQVDYGYT

j_gene: TRBJ2-2
v_gene: TRBV5-1
CDR3aa: ASKEGANTGELF

j_gene: TRBJ1-5
v_gene: TRBV5-6
CDR3aa: ASSWGLYSNQPQH

j_gene: TRBJ2-3
v_gene: TRBV7-2
CDR3aa: ASSLVVRGPSTDTQY

j_gene: TRBJ2-3
v_gene: TRBV20-1
CDR3aa: SARGFDRLRTDTQY

j_gene: TRBJ2-1
v_gene: TRBV5-4
CDR3aa: ASSLGGSRNEQF

j_gene: TRBJ1-4
v_gene: TRBV12-3/TRBV12-4
CDR3aa: ASSFTTGGGNEKLF

j_gene: TRBJ1-1
v_gene: TRBV5-1
CDR3aa: ASSLSQGVGAF

j_gene: TRBJ1-2
v_gene: TRBV5-1
CDR3aa: ASNDPTTGGVWDGYT

j_gene: TRBJ1-2
v_gene: TRBV20-1
CDR3aa: SARLGGYGYT

j_gene: TRBJ2-1
v_gene: TRBV5-6
CDR3aa: ASSLLVQYNEQF

j_gene: TRBJ1-1
v_gene: TRBV9
CDR3aa: ASSPRQGLTTEAF

j_gene: TRBJ2-5
v_gene: TRBV9
CDR3aa: ASSGDTREETQY

j_gene: TRBJ1-2
v_gene: TRBV6-1
CDR3aa: ASLWDHQDSYAYT

j_gene: TRBJ2-3
v_gene: TRBV6-1
CDR3aa: ASSEAPGVAAQY

j_gene: TRBJ1-3
v_gene: TRBV5-6
CDR3aa: ASSPGSFSGNTIY

j_gene: TRBJ1-1
v_gene: TRBV20-1
CDR3aa: SAWRGNTEAF

j_gene: TRBJ1-5
v_gene: TRBV7-8
CDR3aa: ASSHGQNNQPQH

j_gene: TRBJ2-7
v_gene: TRBV4-2
CDR3aa: ASSQDLAGGTYEQY

j_gene: TRBJ1-1
v_gene: TRBV7-8
CDR3aa: ASSNRVLTEAF

j_gene: TRBJ2-7
v_gene: TRBV30
CDR3aa: AWRAGGMYEQY

j_gene: TRBJ2-5
v_gene: TRBV3-1
CDR3aa: ASSLRTGQETQY

j_gene: TRBJ1-5
v_gene: TRBV12-3/TRBV12-4
CDR3aa: ASSFSYQPQH

j_gene: TRBJ2-3
v_gene: TRBV7-2
CDR3aa: ASTTSTGYGTDTQY

j_gene: TRBJ1-6
v_gene: TRBV19
CDR3aa: ASSGEQGNYSPLH

j_gene: TRBJ2-2
v_gene: TRBV25-1
CDR3aa: ASRSLGSGTGELF

j_gene: TRBJ2-7
v_gene: TRBV6-2/TRBV6-3
CDR3aa: ASSRLPGQGPPQY

j_gene: TRBJ1-2
v_gene: TRBV6-1
CDR3aa: ASSPPGQGNYGYT

j_gene: TRBJ1-2
v_gene: TRBV20-1
CDR3aa: SARVGAGGYT

j_gene: TRBJ1-1
v_gene: TRBV3-1
CDR3aa: ASSQGYRGRPTEAF

j_gene: TRBJ2-7
v_gene: TRBV4-2
CDR3aa: ASSQAGQGAYEQY

j_gene: TRBJ1-1
v_gene: TRBV7-3
CDR3aa: ASSPRAGTEAF

j_gene: TRBJ1-2
v_gene: TRBV29-1
CDR3aa: SVPSRDRGSDYGYT